The following is a T cell receptor beta chain sequence with its context. Antigen specificity is unknown. Using its own MiXCR run on the reads, TCRdb lists one record per CDR3 protein. The table has around 430,000 distinct CDR3 sequences, under 45% seen once. The data were obtained in a study of T cell repertoires in cytomegalovirus infection. Overall study context: In the study, CMV epitopes included recently identified HLA-C-restricted and well-studied HLA-B-restricted ones. Both CMV infection and a matching HLA type were indicated by public TCR beta signatures.

General study points: Summed public TCR beta family frequency identified CMV carriers bearing the relevant HLA. HLA-C-restricted CMV clonotypes gave the most frequent clonotype in two of eight donors.

The CDR3 totals 15 residues. V was shortened by 6 bases and J by 2 bases, with 16 bases between the two germline ends. This chain uses TRBV12-3 or TRBV12-4 with TRBJ2-5; a weak D match, TRBD2 (6 bases). The clonotype originates from a human donor in good health (CMV status not recorded). Some clones in this sample may be carry-over from other donors' samples. The material sequenced was cultured PBMCs, taken from culture after CMV antigen stimulation. The CDR3 DNA sequence: TGTGCCAGCAGCTACACGCTAGCGACTCAAGAGACCCAGTACTTC. The encoded protein is CASSYTLATQETQYF.